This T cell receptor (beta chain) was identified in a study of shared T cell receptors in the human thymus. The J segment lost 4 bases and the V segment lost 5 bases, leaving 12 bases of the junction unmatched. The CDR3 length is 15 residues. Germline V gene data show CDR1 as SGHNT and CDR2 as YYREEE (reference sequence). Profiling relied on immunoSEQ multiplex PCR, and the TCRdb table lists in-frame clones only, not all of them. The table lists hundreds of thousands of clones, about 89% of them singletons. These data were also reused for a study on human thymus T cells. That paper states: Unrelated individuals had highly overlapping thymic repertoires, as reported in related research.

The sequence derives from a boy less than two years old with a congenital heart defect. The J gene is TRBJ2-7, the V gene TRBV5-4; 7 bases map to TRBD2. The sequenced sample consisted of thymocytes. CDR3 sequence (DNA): TGTGCCAGCAGTAAGAAGACTAGCACCCCGTACGAGCAGTACTTC. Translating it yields CASSKKTSTPYEQYF.